The 16 T cell receptor beta chains below come from one sample, sequenced in a study of cytomegalovirus exposure and HLA in healthy donors. The PCR made use of 60 Vbeta and 13 Jbeta primers. Assay used: immunoSEQ multiplex PCR; TCRdb lists only in-frame clones, some missing. The data contain 90,000 to 120,000 clones, roughly 85% of them singletons. What was sequenced was PBMCs. The receptors originated from a woman in her thirties or forties in good health and CMV-seronegative.

The rearrangement joins TRBV30 to TRBJ2-2, with 8 bases matching TRBD2. The length of the CDR3 is 13 residues. CDR1 and CDR2 (germline): GTSNPN, SVGIG (reference sequence). Unmatched junction bases numbered 2, after V lost 2 bases and J lost 6 bases. This CDR3 is CAWSKGLAGELFF. For the CDR3, the DNA is TGTGCCTGGAGTAAGGGACTAGCCGGGGAGCTGTTTTTT.

The chain carries TRBV19 and TRBJ1-1, with a tentative D call TRBD1 (6 bases). The V and J ends lost 5 bases and 10 bases respectively, with 23 bases between them. The CDR3 covers 15 residues. CDR1 is LNHDA, CDR2 SQIVND, per germline (reference sequence). The CDR3 loop reads CASSAPGTSERGAFF. CDR3 sequence (DNA): TGTGCCAGTAGTGCCCCCGGGACATCGGAGAGGGGAGCTTTCTTT.

This clone was found a few times. The rearrangement uses TRBV19 and TRBJ1-1, with 10 bases that match TRBD1. The CDR3 length is 15 residues. Germline lookup yields CDR1 LNHDA and CDR2 SQIVND (reference sequence). V gave up 7 bases and J gave up 1 base; unmatched junction bases: 6. The CDR3 sequence is CASTRDRGSNTEAFF. The DNA of the CDR3 is TGTGCCAGTACAAGGGACAGGGGCTCGAACACTGAAGCTTTCTTT.

The V call is TRBV27, the J call TRBJ2-1; D is perhaps TRBD2 (6 bases). The V gene lost 6 bases and the J gene lost 8 bases, with 14 bases spanning the gap. This CDR3 region has 13 residues. Germline V gene lookup returns CDR1 MNHEY and CDR2 SMNVEV (reference sequence). CDR3 region: CASRAGSRDEQFF. DNA of the CDR3: TGTGCCAGCAGGGCGGGGTCAAGAGATGAGCAGTTCTTC.

The CDR3 is CASSLGQNNEQFF. The CDR3 DNA follows: TGTGCCAGCAGCTTAGGTCAGAACAATGAGCAGTTCTTC. The chain has TRBV7-9 and TRBJ2-1; D is ambiguous. This CDR3 is 13 amino acids long. Trimming took 1 base from V and 5 from J, leaving 6 bases between them. Germline values: CDR1 SEHNR, CDR2 FQNEAQ (reference sequence). Drawing the rest from reference TRBV7-9 and TRBJ2-1, the complete variable domain is DTGVSQNPRHKITKRGQNVTFRCDPISEHNRLYWYRQTLGQGPEFLTYFQNEAQLEKSRLLSDRFSAERPKGSFSTLEIQRTEQGDSAMYLCASSLGQNNEQFFGPGTRLTVL.

The chain is built from TRBV10-3 and TRBJ2-3; 8 nucleotides match TRBD1. Losses at the gene ends were 4 bases for V and 0 bases for J; bases not matched to a gene: 6. This CDR3 region has 16 residues. CDR1 and CDR2 from the germline V gene are ENHRY and SYGVKD. The CDR3 here is CAISAGQDPSTDTQYF. The DNA of the CDR3 is TGTGCCATCAGTGCGGGACAGGACCCTAGCACAGATACGCAGTATTTT.

This chain connects TRBV5-1 to TRBJ1-2; no firm D call. CDR1 SGHRS and CDR2 YFSETQ come from the germline V gene. The length of the CDR3 is 13 residues. Trimming took off 4 bases at V and 4 bases at J, with 11 bases between the two ends. CDR3 in DNA: TGCGCCAGCAGCCCCCCGGAGGGCTATGGCTACACCTTC. As protein: CASSPPEGYGYTF. The whole variable domain, filled in from reference TRBV5-1 and TRBJ1-2, reads KAGVTQTPRYLIKTRGQQVTLSCSPISGHRSVSWYQQTPGQGLQFLFEYFSETQRNKGNFPGRFSGRQFSNSRSEMNVSTLELGDSALYLCASSPPEGYGYTFGSGTRLTVV.

The chain joins TRBV6-6 to TRBJ1-5; D perhaps matches TRBD1 (5 bases). This CDR3 comprises 14 residues. Germline-derived CDR1 and CDR2 are MNHNY and SVGAGI (reference sequence). V was shortened by 6 bases and J by 6 bases, with 15 bases between the two germline ends. CDR3 sequence reads: CASSETGRSQPQHF. The CDR3 region has the DNA TGTGCCAGCAGCGAAACAGGACGTTCTCAGCCCCAGCATTTT.

Only a few counts were recorded for this clone. The chain links TRBV4-2 to TRBJ2-3; perhaps TRBD2 as D (5 bases). V dropped 0 bases and J dropped 1 base, with 8 bases sitting between them. The CDR3 covers 15 residues. CDR1 LGHNA and CDR2 YNFKEQ come from the germline V gene. The CDR3 sequence: CASSQDREGTDTQYF. Here the CDR3 DNA reads TGTGCCAGCAGCCAAGATCGGGAAGGCACAGATACGCAGTATTTT.

The chain carries TRBV7-2 and TRBJ2-5, with 10 bases aligning to TRBD1. This CDR3 comprises 16 residues. Losses at the gene ends were 5 bases for V and 2 bases for J; bases not matched to a gene: 8. The germline gives CDR1 SGHTA, CDR2 FQGNSA. CDR3 nucleotide sequence: TGTGCCAGCAGCCACCGGGACAGGGGCTTTCAAGAGACCCAGTACTTC. Its protein product is CASSHRDRGFQETQYF.

This clone has just a few counts. This chain uses TRBV4-3 with TRBJ2-7; the match to TRBD1 covers 11 bases. Germline V lookup: CDR1 LGHNA, CDR2 YSLEER. The CDR3 length is 15 residues. The V and J ends lost 1 base and 3 bases, in that order; junction bases with no gene match: 2. CDR3 nucleotides: TGCGCCAGCAGCCAAGCCGGGACAGGGGGCTACGAGCAGTACTTC. Translating it yields CASSQAGTGGYEQYF.

The chain combines TRBV19 with TRBJ1-3; D is unclear. The CDR3 has 15 residues. With 5 bases removed from V and 0 bases from J, the gap between germline ends came to 11 bases. Germline values: CDR1 LNHDA, CDR2 SQIVND (reference sequence). The CDR3 region has the DNA TGTGCCAGTAGTCCCGGACTGTTCTCTGGAAACACCATATATTTT. Translated, it gives CASSPGLFSGNTIYF. Variable domain in full (rest from reference TRBV19 and TRBJ1-3): DGGITQSPKYLFRKEGQNVTLSCEQNLNHDAMYWYRQDPGQGLRLIYYSQIVNDFQKGDIAEGYSVSREKKESFPLTVTSAQKNPTAFYLCASSPGLFSGNTIYFGEGSWLTVV.

The rearrangement joins TRBV11-2 to TRBJ1-2, with 9 positions matching TRBD1. The CDR3 runs to 13 residues. Germline assignment: CDR1 SGHAT and CDR2 FQNNGV. The trim removed 7 bases at V and 6 bases at J, leaving 6 bases unmatched. CDR3 sequence (DNA): TGTGCCAGCACCAAACAGGGGGCGGATGGCTACACCTTC. It encodes CASTKQGADGYTF.

This clone was seen more than once but under ten times. The V and J genes are TRBV5-6 and TRBJ2-5, with D perhaps TRBD1 (5 bases). Germline V lookup: CDR1 SGHDT, CDR2 YYEEEE. The V end lost 6 bases, the J end lost 1 base, and 13 bases lay between the germline ends. The CDR3 is made up of 14 amino acids. The CDR3 loop is CASTLVGAQETQYF. The CDR3 DNA is TGTGCCAGCACTTTGGTTGGGGCCCAAGAGACCCAGTACTTC.

This clone was seen a single time. The sample holds other DNA sequences that translate to the same CDR3. This chain links TRBV20-1 with TRBJ2-1; D uncertain. With 3 bases removed from V and 7 bases from J, the gap between germline ends came to 7 bases. Germline V lookup: CDR1 DFQATT, CDR2 SNEGSKA (reference sequence). CDR3 length: 11 amino acids. CDR3 nucleotide sequence: TGCAGTGCTAGCGGTTGGAATGAGCAGTTCTTC. Translating gives CSASGWNEQFF.

In this sample, this clone turned up a few times. The chain joins TRBV28 to TRBJ2-1, with TRBD1 matching 8 bases. Germline V gene lookup returns CDR1 MDHEN and CDR2 SYDVKM. The CDR3 has 17 residues. The ends lost 6 bases at V and 4 bases at J; junction bases unmatched: 14. The CDR3 is CASSPKVGQGRYNEQFF. The DNA for the CDR3 is TGTGCCAGCAGCCCCAAAGTTGGACAGGGACGGTACAATGAGCAGTTCTTC.